The 15 T cell receptor beta chains below come from one sample, sequenced in a study of OX40 agonist ivuxolimab in advanced cancers. Sequencing was performed with immunoSEQ multiplex PCR; in TCRdb, only in-frame clones are kept and a portion is missing. This sample has tens of thousands of clones, with approximately 78% found just once. The sequencing used CD4+ or CD8+ T cells sorted from blood, collected in a trial of the OX40 agonist ivuxolimab. Receptors were obtained from an adult with an advanced solid tumor such as melanoma, head and neck, liver or kidney cancer.

The chain is built from TRBV2 and TRBJ1-2; D unclear. The CDR3 contains 14 residues. V was pared by 6 bases and J by 0 bases, with 11 bases between. CDR1 is SNHLY and CDR2 is FYNNEI in the germline V gene. CDR3 sequence (DNA): TGTGCCAGCAGCGCTTCGAGCGCTAACTATGGCTACACCTTC. Translating it yields CASSASSANYGYTF.

V is TRBV7-3 and J is TRBJ2-3; D uncertain. CDR1 is SGHTA, CDR2 FQGTGA, per germline. Deletions cut 2 bases from V and 1 base from J, with 10 bases between. The CDR3 consists of 15 residues. CDR3 coding DNA: TGTGCCAGCAGCTTAGGGTGGGCCCGCACAGATACGCAGTATTTT. This gives the protein CASSLGWARTDTQYF.

This chain connects TRBV18 to TRBJ2-3; D not certain. The CDR3 is 15 residues long. V was shortened by 1 base and J by 2 bases, with 10 bases between the two germline ends. Germline lookup yields CDR1 KGHSH and CDR2 LQKENI. CDR3 loop: CASSPLAYSTDTQYF. The CDR3 nucleotides are TGTGCCAGCTCACCACTCGCCTATTCCACAGATACGCAGTATTTT.

The chain couples TRBV7-9 to TRBJ2-7; 7 nucleotides line up with TRBD1. Germline CDR1 is SEHNR and CDR2 is FQNEAQ (reference sequence). The CDR3 length is 13 residues. V was clipped by 3 bases and J by 4 bases; unmatched bases: 3. The CDR3 DNA follows: TGTGCCAGCAGCTTCTGGGACAGATACGAGCAGTACTTC. Its translation: CASSFWDRYEQYF.

This chain uses TRBV13 with TRBJ1-2, with 8 bases matching TRBD1. Trimming at V came to 3 bases and at J to 4 bases, leaving 4 bases not matched to a gene. Germline CDR1 reads PRHDT; CDR2 reads FYEKMQ (reference sequence). The CDR3 is made up of 14 amino acids. Written as DNA, the CDR3 is TGTGCCAGCAGCTTGTTTGGACAGGGCTATGGCTACACCTTC. It encodes CASSLFGQGYGYTF.

The V call is TRBV4-2, the J call TRBJ1-2; possibly TRBD1 for D (5 bases). Between the trimmed V and J ends, which lost 4 bases and 4 bases, there was a span of 19 bases. In germline, CDR1 is LGHNA, CDR2 YNFKEQ. CDR3 length: 16 residues. The CDR3 reads CASSPNSGGVSYGYTF. The DNA of the CDR3 is TGTGCCAGCAGCCCAAATTCCGGGGGGGTTTCCTATGGCTACACCTTC.

V and J are TRBV18 and TRBJ1-2; 8 bases line up with TRBD1. Germline CDR1 and CDR2: KGHSH and LQKENI. Trimming removed 0 bases from V and 9 bases from J; junction bases left unmatched: 6. CDR3 length equals 14 residues. The CDR3 DNA reads as TGTGCCAGCTCACCACCTCGGGACAGGACGAGCTACACCTTC. Residues: CASSPPRDRTSYTF.

In this sample, this clone turned up a few times. The chain employs TRBV29-1 and TRBJ1-1; D remains ambiguous. The V end lost 3 bases, the J end lost 0 bases, and 5 bases lay between the germline ends. The CDR3 has 12 amino acids. Germline V gene sequence: CDR1 SQVTM, CDR2 ANQGSEA. The CDR3: CSVEDLNTEAFF. CDR3 DNA: TGCAGCGTTGAGGACCTGAACACTGAAGCTTTCTTT.

This sequence joins TRBV2 and TRBJ2-5; D remains unclear. Trimming took off 7 bases at V and 5 bases at J, with 20 bases between the two ends. The CDR3 runs 15 residues. Germline CDR1 reads SNHLY; CDR2 reads FYNNEI. DNA for the CDR3: TGTGCCAGCACCCCCAACACCTACGACGGGGAGACCCAGTACTTC. Protein product: CASTPNTYDGETQYF.

The table lists this clone with a few counts. The rearrangement links TRBV2 to TRBJ1-2, with D hard to call. Germline V gene lookup returns CDR1 SNHLY and CDR2 FYNNEI. The ends were cut back, 1 base at V and 4 bases at J, with 7 bases in the middle. The CDR3 consists of 13 residues. CDR3 region: CASSEGRFYGYTF. The CDR3 DNA reads as TGTGCCAGCAGTGAAGGACGGTTCTATGGCTACACCTTC. The full variable domain, rest sourced from reference TRBV2 and TRBJ1-2, is EPEVTQTPSHQVTQMGQEVILRCVPISNHLYFYWYRQILGQKVEFLVSFYNNEISEKSEIFDDQFSVERPDGSNFTLKIRSTKLEDSAMYFCASSEGRFYGYTFGSGTRLTVV.

This clone was seen once. The chain joins TRBV30 to TRBJ1-2; possibly TRBD1 for D (6 bases). The CDR3 has 13 residues. Trimming pared 8 bases from V and 4 bases from J, leaving 17 bases between. In germline, CDR1 is GTSNPN, CDR2 SVGIG (reference sequence). The CDR3 spells CARGEKGVYGYTF. As DNA, the CDR3 is TGTGCCCGCGGAGAAAAGGGGGTCTATGGCTACACCTTC.

This clone was seen once. DNA of the CDR3: TGTGCCAGCAGCCCCATCCATTCGGGGACTAGCGGGAGAGGGACCGGGGAGCTGTTTTTT. Its translation is CASSPIHSGTSGRGTGELFF. The chain links TRBV4-2 to TRBJ2-2; 14 bases fit TRBD2. The junction had 15 bases not matched to a gene; V was cut back by 4 bases and J by 5 bases. This CDR3 is 20 amino acids long. The germline V gene encodes CDR1 LGHNA and CDR2 YNFKEQ.

The chain combines TRBV29-1 with TRBJ2-3; 11 bases are a match to TRBD1. CDR3 length: 15 amino acids. The V segment lost 4 bases and the J segment 6 bases; nucleotides outside the gene matches: 9. Germline-derived CDR1 and CDR2 are SQVTM and ANQGSEA. CDR3 loop: CSVGPGTGGADTQYF. The CDR3 DNA is TGCAGCGTTGGGCCGGGGACAGGGGGAGCCGATACGCAGTATTTT.

The chain recombines TRBV14 with TRBJ1-2, with D unclear. Germline CDR1 is SGHDN and CDR2 is FVKESK. This CDR3 region has 13 residues. V dropped 3 bases and J dropped 0 bases, with 5 bases sitting between them. The CDR3 DNA reads TGTGCCAGCAGCCAGGACCCTAACTATGGCTACACCTTC. Its protein is CASSQDPNYGYTF.

The gene calls are TRBV9 and TRBJ2-7; 9 nucleotides match TRBD1. J was trimmed by 5 bases and V by 5 bases; bases with no gene match: 8. The length of the CDR3 is 14 residues. CDR1 and CDR2 (germline): SGDLS, YYNGEE. The CDR3 sequence: CASSNSGQGNEQYF. In DNA, the CDR3 is TGTGCCAGCAGTAACTCGGGACAGGGAAACGAGCAGTACTTC.